A selection of T cell receptor beta chains follows, all from one sample in a study of blood T cell repertoires in COVID-19. Libraries were prepared by immunoSEQ multiplex PCR; TCRdb keeps only in-frame clonotypes and omits some of them. The sample has about 190,000 clones, roughly 84% seen once; the top ten hold approximately 10%. Input material: peripheral blood. The receptors stem from a woman older than 75 with active or convalescent COVID-19. CDR3s include the opening cysteine and the closing phenylalanine or tryptophan. The D gene is left open where the match is weak. Some rows have no size entry. The others give once, few or many, or a class for an expanded clone.

v_call: TRBV2; clone_size: NA; d_call: TRBD2; j_call: TRBJ2-1; cdr3_aa: CASRLVSSGSNEQFF; cdr3_nt: TGTGCCAGCCGCCTTGTATCTAGCGGGAGTAATGAGCAGTTCTTC
v_call: TRBV6-5; clone_size: NA; d_call: NA; j_call: TRBJ2-2; cdr3_aa: CASSYLRRETGELFF; cdr3_nt: TGTGCCAGCAGTTACTTAAGACGGGAGACCGGGGAGCTGTTTTTT
v_call: TRBV5-1; clone_size: NA; d_call: TRBD2; j_call: TRBJ2-3; cdr3_aa: CASSPGLAESTDTQYF; cdr3_nt: TGCGCCAGCAGCCCGGGACTAGCGGAGTCCACAGATACGCAGTATTTT
v_call: TRBV12-2; clone_size: few; d_call: NA; j_call: TRBJ1-5; cdr3_aa: CASRLVTRDFVDIGNQPQHF; cdr3_nt: TGTGCAAGTCGCTTAGTGACCCGGGACTTCGTTGATATCGGCAATCAGCCCCAGCATTTT
v_call: TRBV7-8; clone_size: NA; d_call: TRBD1; j_call: TRBJ1-3; cdr3_aa: CASSLARGGGDTIYF; cdr3_nt: TGTGCCAGCAGCTTAGCGCGAGGGGGCGGAGACACCATATATTTT
v_call: TRBV28; clone_size: NA; d_call: NA; j_call: TRBJ2-7; cdr3_aa: CASSTSNAVEQYF; cdr3_nt: TGTGCCAGCAGCACTAGCAACGCCGTCGAGCAGTACTTC
v_call: TRBV5-1; clone_size: NA; d_call: NA; j_call: TRBJ2-1; cdr3_aa: CASSLAQNSYNEQFF; cdr3_nt: TGCGCCAGCAGCTTGGCGCAGAACTCCTACAATGAGCAGTTCTTC
v_call: TRBV19; clone_size: NA; d_call: TRBD1; j_call: TRBJ1-1; cdr3_aa: CASGDRGRLNTEAFF; cdr3_nt: TGTGCCAGTGGGGACAGGGGCAGATTGAACACTGAAGCTTTCTTT
v_call: TRBV11-3; clone_size: NA; d_call: TRBD2; j_call: TRBJ2-1; cdr3_aa: CASSLTGLGLSEQFF; cdr3_nt: TGTGCCAGCAGCTTAACTGGACTAGGCTTAAGTGAGCAGTTCTTC
v_call: TRBV5-1; clone_size: NA; d_call: TRBD1; j_call: TRBJ1-4; cdr3_aa: CASRPGTGDEKLFF; cdr3_nt: TGCGCCAGCAGGCCCGGGACAGGGGACGAAAAACTGTTTTTT
v_call: TRBV30; clone_size: NA; d_call: NA; j_call: TRBJ1-3; cdr3_aa: CAWSPRQHTIYF; cdr3_nt: TGTGCCTGGAGTCCCCGACAACACACCATATATTTT
v_call: TRBV11-3; clone_size: NA; d_call: TRBD1; j_call: TRBJ1-1; cdr3_aa: CASSLTGFGTEAFF; cdr3_nt: TGTGCCAGCAGTTTGACAGGGTTCGGCACTGAAGCTTTCTTT
v_call: TRBV5-1; clone_size: NA; d_call: NA; j_call: TRBJ1-5; cdr3_aa: CASSLTAGSNQPQHF; cdr3_nt: TGCGCCAGCAGCTTGACGGCAGGGAGCAATCAGCCCCAGCATTTT
v_call: TRBV30; clone_size: many; d_call: NA; j_call: TRBJ1-1; cdr3_aa: CAWSRGSNTEAFF; cdr3_nt: TGTGCCTGGAGTAGGGGGTCGAACACTGAAGCTTTCTTT
v_call: TRBV28; clone_size: NA; d_call: NA; j_call: TRBJ1-1; cdr3_aa: CASSSTRTGGKAFF; cdr3_nt: TGTGCCAGCAGTTCTACACGGACGGGAGGGAAAGCTTTCTTT
v_call: TRBV20-1; clone_size: NA; d_call: NA; j_call: TRBJ1-6; cdr3_aa: CSASRQNNSPLHF; cdr3_nt: TGCAGTGCTAGTCGACAGAATAATTCACCCCTCCACTTT
v_call: TRBV11-2; clone_size: NA; d_call: NA; j_call: TRBJ1-3; cdr3_aa: CASSSGQTSGNTIYF; cdr3_nt: TGTGCCAGCAGCTCCGGACAGACCTCTGGAAACACCATATATTTT
v_call: TRBV29-1; clone_size: once; d_call: NA; j_call: TRBJ1-2; cdr3_aa: CSVEEETYGYTF; cdr3_nt: TGCAGCGTTGAGGAGGAAACCTATGGCTACACCTTC
v_call: TRBV6-1; clone_size: NA; d_call: TRBD2; j_call: TRBJ2-7; cdr3_aa: CASSEQRLAGKYEQYF; cdr3_nt: TGTGCCAGCAGTGAACAGCGACTAGCGGGAAAATACGAGCAGTACTTC
v_call: TRBV12-3/TRBV12-4; clone_size: NA; d_call: NA; j_call: TRBJ1-4; cdr3_aa: CASSLLIGGKLFF; cdr3_nt: TGTGCCAGCAGCCTCCTCATTGGCGGAAAACTGTTTTTT
v_call: TRBV24-1; clone_size: NA; d_call: TRBD2; j_call: TRBJ2-1; cdr3_aa: CATSDPRADTSGSRDEQFF; cdr3_nt: TGTGCCACCAGTGATCCCCGAGCAGATACTAGCGGGAGTAGGGATGAGCAGTTCTTC
v_call: TRBV6-2/TRBV6-3; clone_size: NA; d_call: TRBD1; j_call: TRBJ1-5; cdr3_aa: CASSYTGGLNQPQHF; cdr3_nt: TGTGCCAGCAGTTATACAGGGGGCCTCAATCAGCCCCAGCATTTT
v_call: TRBV9; clone_size: NA; d_call: TRBD1; j_call: TRBJ1-2; cdr3_aa: CASSAQPGQGIGYTF; cdr3_nt: TGTGCCAGCAGCGCGCAACCGGGACAGGGGATTGGCTACACCTTC
v_call: TRBV19; clone_size: NA; d_call: TRBD1; j_call: TRBJ1-3; cdr3_aa: CASETGVGNTIYF; cdr3_nt: TGTGCCAGCGAGACAGGGGTGGGAAACACCATATATTTT
v_call: TRBV27; clone_size: NA; d_call: TRBD1; j_call: TRBJ1-4; cdr3_aa: CASSLPGGTNEKLFF; cdr3_nt: TGTGCCAGCAGCCTCCCAGGGGGTACTAATGAAAAACTGTTTTTT
v_call: TRBV7-9; clone_size: NA; d_call: NA; j_call: TRBJ2-5; cdr3_aa: CASSLTQETQETQYF; cdr3_nt: TGTGCCAGCAGCTTAACACAGGAGACTCAAGAGACCCAGTACTTC
v_call: TRBV30; clone_size: NA; d_call: NA; j_call: TRBJ1-1; cdr3_aa: CAWSVKGGDEAFF; cdr3_nt: TGTGCCTGGAGTGTAAAGGGGGGGGATGAAGCTTTCTTT
v_call: TRBV20-1; clone_size: NA; d_call: TRBD1; j_call: TRBJ1-2; cdr3_aa: CSASTGGGGYTF; cdr3_nt: TGCAGTGCTAGTACAGGGGGCGGTGGCTACACCTTC
v_call: TRBV15; clone_size: NA; d_call: NA; j_call: TRBJ2-3; cdr3_aa: CATSRDSGRRWDTQYF; cdr3_nt: TGTGCCACCAGCAGAGATTCGGGTCGGAGGTGGGATACGCAGTATTTT
v_call: TRBV10-3; clone_size: few; d_call: TRBD2; j_call: TRBJ2-7; cdr3_aa: CASTHGRYEQYF; cdr3_nt: TGTGCCAGCACTCACGGGAGGTACGAGCAGTACTTC
v_call: TRBV5-1; clone_size: many; d_call: TRBD1; j_call: TRBJ1-6; cdr3_aa: CASMDRDNSPLHF; cdr3_nt: TGCGCCAGCATGGACAGGGATAATTCACCCCTCCACTTT
v_call: TRBV11-2; clone_size: NA; d_call: TRBD1; j_call: TRBJ1-2; cdr3_aa: CASSSQGDYGYTF; cdr3_nt: TGTGCCAGCAGCTCACAGGGGGACTATGGCTACACCTTC
v_call: TRBV28; clone_size: NA; d_call: NA; j_call: TRBJ1-3; cdr3_aa: CASSPLREGGNTIYF; cdr3_nt: TGTGCCAGCAGCCCCCTCCGGGAGGGTGGAAACACCATATATTTT
v_call: TRBV5-1; clone_size: few; d_call: NA; j_call: TRBJ2-1; cdr3_aa: CASSLQDYNEQFF; cdr3_nt: TGCGCCAGCAGCCTGCAGGACTACAATGAGCAGTTCTTC
v_call: TRBV30; clone_size: NA; d_call: TRBD2; j_call: TRBJ2-7; cdr3_aa: CAWTSGSIYEQYF; cdr3_nt: TGTGCCTGGACTAGCGGGAGTATCTACGAGCAGTACTTC
v_call: TRBV5-1; clone_size: NA; d_call: NA; j_call: TRBJ2-5; cdr3_aa: CASSLGGHQETQYF; cdr3_nt: TGCGCCAGCAGCCTCGGAGGGCACCAAGAGACCCAGTACTTC
v_call: TRBV6-5; clone_size: NA; d_call: NA; j_call: TRBJ1-2; cdr3_aa: CASTIKGGSSYGYTF; cdr3_nt: TGTGCCAGCACTATCAAGGGGGGGTCTAGCTATGGCTACACCTTC
v_call: TRBV28; clone_size: NA; d_call: NA; j_call: TRBJ1-2; cdr3_aa: CASSFRANYGYTF; cdr3_nt: TGTGCCAGCAGTTTCCGGGCTAACTATGGCTACACCTTC
v_call: TRBV6-2/TRBV6-3; clone_size: NA; d_call: NA; j_call: TRBJ2-1; cdr3_aa: CASGPLPYNEQFF; cdr3_nt: TGTGCCAGCGGCCCACTACCCTACAATGAGCAGTTCTTC
v_call: TRBV27; clone_size: NA; d_call: NA; j_call: TRBJ2-7; cdr3_aa: CASTLSYEQYF; cdr3_nt: TGTGCCAGCACCCTCTCCTACGAGCAGTACTTC
v_call: TRBV12-5; clone_size: NA; d_call: NA; j_call: TRBJ2-5; cdr3_aa: CASANSGETQYF; cdr3_nt: TGTGCTAGTGCCAACTCAGGAGAGACCCAGTACTTC
v_call: TRBV19; clone_size: few; d_call: NA; j_call: TRBJ1-2; cdr3_aa: CASSFPRTANYGYTF; cdr3_nt: TGTGCCAGTAGTTTTCCCAGGACAGCAAACTATGGCTACACCTTC
v_call: TRBV4-2; clone_size: few; d_call: NA; j_call: TRBJ1-6; cdr3_aa: CASSQGFGTGRSPLHF; cdr3_nt: TGTGCCAGCAGCCAAGGTTTCGGAACCGGGAGATCACCCCTCCACTTT
v_call: TRBV5-1; clone_size: once; d_call: TRBD1; j_call: TRBJ1-1; cdr3_aa: CASSLDRGISEAFF; cdr3_nt: TGCGCCAGCAGCTTGGACAGGGGGATCTCTGAAGCTTTCTTT
v_call: TRBV24-1; clone_size: NA; d_call: TRBD1; j_call: TRBJ2-3; cdr3_aa: CATSVAGQGATDTQYF; cdr3_nt: TGTGCCACCAGTGTCGCCGGACAGGGGGCAACAGATACGCAGTATTTT
v_call: TRBV12-5; clone_size: NA; d_call: TRBD2; j_call: TRBJ2-1; cdr3_aa: CASGLRLAGGPKEQFF; cdr3_nt: TGTGCTAGTGGTTTGCGACTAGCGGGAGGCCCTAAGGAGCAGTTCTTC
v_call: TRBV9; clone_size: NA; d_call: NA; j_call: TRBJ1-2; cdr3_aa: CASSVEQGGGYTF; cdr3_nt: TGTGCCAGCAGCGTAGAACAGGGCGGCGGCTACACCTTC
v_call: TRBV19; clone_size: NA; d_call: TRBD1; j_call: TRBJ1-1; cdr3_aa: CASRIDRGRSAFF; cdr3_nt: TGTGCCAGTAGAATTGACAGGGGGCGATCTGCTTTCTTT
v_call: TRBV3-1/TRBV3-2; clone_size: many; d_call: TRBD2; j_call: TRBJ2-7; cdr3_aa: CASSQTGLAGGGDEQYF; cdr3_nt: TGTGCCAGCAGCCAAACGGGACTAGCGGGAGGCGGAGACGAGCAGTACTTC
v_call: TRBV6-5; clone_size: few; d_call: TRBD1; j_call: TRBJ1-2; cdr3_aa: CASSYRDRFYGYTF; cdr3_nt: TGTGCCAGCAGTTACAGGGACAGATTCTATGGCTACACCTTC
v_call: TRBV15; clone_size: NA; d_call: TRBD1; j_call: TRBJ1-5; cdr3_aa: CATSRGGDRASQPQHF; cdr3_nt: TGTGCCACCAGCAGAGGTGGAGACAGGGCTTCCCAGCCCCAGCATTTT
v_call: TRBV11-2; clone_size: NA; d_call: NA; j_call: TRBJ1-3; cdr3_aa: CASRRLGTGFSGNTIYF; cdr3_nt: TGTGCCAGCAGACGTTTAGGAACAGGCTTCTCTGGAAACACCATATATTTT
v_call: TRBV28; clone_size: few; d_call: NA; j_call: TRBJ2-3; cdr3_aa: CASSFPLVGGPRSSTDTQYF; cdr3_nt: TGTGCCAGCAGTTTCCCCTTAGTCGGGGGACCTAGGTCAAGCACAGATACGCAGTATTTT
v_call: TRBV24-1; clone_size: once; d_call: NA; j_call: TRBJ2-5; cdr3_aa: CATSDSEGTGWETQYF; cdr3_nt: TGTGCCACCAGTGATTCGGAGGGAACGGGGTGGGAGACCCAGTACTTC
v_call: TRBV30; clone_size: NA; d_call: NA; j_call: TRBJ1-4; cdr3_aa: CAWSPRGRANEKLFF; cdr3_nt: TGTGCCTGGAGTCCAAGGGGGAGGGCTAATGAAAAACTGTTTTTT
v_call: TRBV21-1; clone_size: NA; d_call: NA; j_call: TRBJ2-1; cdr3_aa: CASSPRQSPTYNEQFF; cdr3_nt: TGTGCCAGCAGCCCAAGACAGTCACCCACCTACAATGAGCAGTTCTTC
v_call: TRBV10-1; clone_size: NA; d_call: NA; j_call: TRBJ2-3; cdr3_aa: CASSPSGDSTDTQYF; cdr3_nt: TGCGCCAGCAGTCCAAGCGGAGATAGCACAGATACGCAGTATTTT
v_call: TRBV30; clone_size: NA; d_call: NA; j_call: TRBJ1-1; cdr3_aa: CAGHSGATEAFF; cdr3_nt: TGTGCCGGCCACTCGGGAGCCACTGAAGCTTTCTTT
v_call: TRBV18; clone_size: NA; d_call: NA; j_call: TRBJ1-1; cdr3_aa: CASSTQGMNTEAFF; cdr3_nt: TGTGCCAGCTCAACGCAGGGGATGAACACTGAAGCTTTCTTT
v_call: TRBV28; clone_size: NA; d_call: NA; j_call: TRBJ1-1; cdr3_aa: CASSLDYSSFLVNTEAFF; cdr3_nt: TGTGCCAGCAGTTTAGACTACAGTTCGTTTTTAGTGAACACTGAAGCTTTCTTT